This T cell receptor (beta chain) was identified in a study of T cells in Graves' hyperthyroidism and ophthalmopathy. Study-wide results and caveats: The model forecast ophthalmopathy, anticipating it by a median around 6.5 months before onset. Researchers report that a 13 V-J model separated ophthalmopathy from stable hyperthyroidism.

Authors of the study amplified TCR beta CDR3 regions from RNA transcripts. HTBI primers drove first-round RT-PCR of the TCR CDR3. From the multiplex PCR reads, TCRdb called clonotypes with MiXCR, one entry per CDR3 protein. The profile shows a few hundred thousand distinct CDR3 sequences, over 12% of them singletons. The sample holds many counts of this clonotype. Its target is not known. Diagnostic decisions used clinical symptoms, serum thyroxine and TRAb, thyroid ultrasound and orbital computed tomography. The PBMCs had their origin in 7.5 to 10 ml of fresh peripheral blood. This sequence originates from a woman aged 60-70 years with Graves' ophthalmopathy. Material: blood.

CDR3 sequence: CASSFAPPFRVQAGELFF. In nucleotides, the CDR3 is TGTGCCAGCAGTTTTGCCCCCCCATTTAGGGTTCAAGCCGGGGAGCTGTTTTTT. This chain uses TRBV12-3 or TRBV12-4 with TRBJ2-2; no clear D. This CDR3 has 18 residues. The V gene lost 3 bases and the J gene lost 6 bases, with 23 bases spanning the gap.